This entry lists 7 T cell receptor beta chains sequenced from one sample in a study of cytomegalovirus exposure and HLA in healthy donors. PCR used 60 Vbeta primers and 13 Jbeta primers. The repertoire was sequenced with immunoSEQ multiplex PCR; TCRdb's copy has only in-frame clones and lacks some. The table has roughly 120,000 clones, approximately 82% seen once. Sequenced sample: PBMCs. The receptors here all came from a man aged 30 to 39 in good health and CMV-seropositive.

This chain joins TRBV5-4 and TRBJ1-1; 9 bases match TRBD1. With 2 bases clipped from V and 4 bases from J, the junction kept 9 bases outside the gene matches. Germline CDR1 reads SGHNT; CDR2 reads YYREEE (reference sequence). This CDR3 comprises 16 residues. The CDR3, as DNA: TGTGCCAGCAGCTTTCGGACAGGGGAGTGGGGCACTGAAGCTTTCTTT. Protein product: CASSFRTGEWGTEAFF.

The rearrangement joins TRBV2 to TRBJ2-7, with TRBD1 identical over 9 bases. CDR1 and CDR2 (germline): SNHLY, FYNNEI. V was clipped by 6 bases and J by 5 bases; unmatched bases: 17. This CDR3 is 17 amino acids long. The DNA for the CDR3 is TGTGCCAGCAGCGTCTACATGGCCCGGGACAGGGAAGACGAGCAGTACTTC. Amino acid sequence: CASSVYMARDREDEQYF.

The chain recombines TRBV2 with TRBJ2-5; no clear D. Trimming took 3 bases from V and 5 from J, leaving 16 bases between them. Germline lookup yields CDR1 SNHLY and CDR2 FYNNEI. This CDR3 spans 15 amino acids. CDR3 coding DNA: TGTGCCAGCAGTGATGTCACTCCCCGTTTGGAGACCCAGTACTTC. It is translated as CASSDVTPRLETQYF. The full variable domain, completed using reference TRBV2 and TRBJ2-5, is EPEVTQTPSHQVTQMGQEVILRCVPISNHLYFYWYRQILGQKVEFLVSFYNNEISEKSEIFDDQFSVERPDGSNFTLKIRSTKLEDSAMYFCASSDVTPRLETQYFGPGTRLLVL.

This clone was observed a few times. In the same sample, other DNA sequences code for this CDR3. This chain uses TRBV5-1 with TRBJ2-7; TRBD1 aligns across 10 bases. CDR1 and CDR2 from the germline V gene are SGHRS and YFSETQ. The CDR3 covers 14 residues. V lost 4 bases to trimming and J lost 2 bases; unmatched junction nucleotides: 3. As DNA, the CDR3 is TGCGCCAGCAGCCCCGGGACAGGGGCCTACGAGCAGTACTTC. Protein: CASSPGTGAYEQYF.

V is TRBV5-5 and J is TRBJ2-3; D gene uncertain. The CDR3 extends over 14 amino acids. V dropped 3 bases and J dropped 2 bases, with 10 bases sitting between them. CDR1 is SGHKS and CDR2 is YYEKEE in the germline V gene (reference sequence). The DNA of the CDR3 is TGTGCCAGCAGCTCAACAGTAATCACAGATACGCAGTATTTT. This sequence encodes CASSSTVITDTQYF.

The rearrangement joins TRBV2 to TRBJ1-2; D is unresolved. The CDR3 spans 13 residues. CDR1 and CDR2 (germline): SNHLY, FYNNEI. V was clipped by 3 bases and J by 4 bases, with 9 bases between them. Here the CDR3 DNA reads TGTGCCAGCAGTGAGGCGGAAACCTATGGCTACACCTTC. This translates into CASSEAETYGYTF.

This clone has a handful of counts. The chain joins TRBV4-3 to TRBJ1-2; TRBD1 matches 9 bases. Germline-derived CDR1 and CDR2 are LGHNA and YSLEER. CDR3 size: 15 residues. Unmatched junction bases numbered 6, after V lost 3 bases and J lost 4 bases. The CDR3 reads CASSHSTGGGYGYTF. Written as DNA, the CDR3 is TGCGCCAGCAGCCATTCGACAGGGGGGGGCTATGGCTACACCTTC.